This T cell receptor beta chain appears in the sequencing data of a study of blood T cell repertoires in COVID-19. Using immunoSEQ multiplex PCR, the repertoire was profiled, and TCRdb retains in-frame clones only, with some absent. The repertoire holds some 42,000 clones, with roughly 80% as singletons. The CDR3 loop spans 16 amino acids. Trimming removed 3 bases from V and 0 bases from J, with 10 bases in between. Germline values: CDR1 SGHRS, CDR2 YFSETQ. Material for sequencing was peripheral blood. The genes are TRBV5-1 and TRBJ2-6; TRBD2 might be the D (5 bases). The TCR sequence derives from a woman in her 70s with acute or convalescent COVID-19. The chain's CDR3 is CASSWTRNSGANVLTF. CDR3 nucleotides: TGCGCCAGCAGCTGGACTCGGAACTCTGGGGCCAACGTCCTGACTTTC.